This TCR beta chain was observed in a study of T cell changes during pregnancy in multiple sclerosis. Clones were read by immunoSEQ multiplex PCR, and TCRdb kept only the in-frame ones, dropping some. The table shows tens of thousands of clones, with 85% to 95% occurring only once. Germline V gene data show CDR1 as SGHTA and CDR2 as FQGNSA. This CDR3 is built from 16 residues. V lost 3 bases, J lost 1 base, and 7 bases stayed unmatched. This sequence originates from a female donor with multiple sclerosis, enrolled in a pregnancy study. V and J are TRBV7-2 and TRBJ2-7, with 9 bases that match TRBD1. The material sequenced was CD4+ T cells from peripheral blood mononuclear cells, taken in the second trimester of pregnancy. This chain's CDR3 is CASSFSGTGISYEQYF. The CDR3 bases are TGTGCCAGCAGCTTTTCCGGGACAGGGATATCCTACGAGCAGTACTTC.